Listed below are T cell receptor beta chains from one sample, sequenced in a study of T-cell reconstitution after alpha-beta-depleted transplantation in children. TCRdb re-derived calls from the PCR reads in MiXCR, one entry per CDR3 protein. Of approximately 640,000 distinct CDR3 sequences in the sample, 16% are singletons; the top ten hold approximately 1%. This specimen consisted of PBMCs from the stem cell graft donor, obtained from the stem cell graft. These receptors all stem from a human donor who donated a stem cell graft to a child with acute myeloid leukemia. Both conserved end residues are part of each CDR3. A D gene is named only where the DNA matches it firmly. For some rows the clone size is stated as once, few or many, or as a class when expanded; others skip it.

abundance: few; j_gene: TRBJ1-1; d_gene: -; v_gene: TRBV10-3; CDR3aa: CASATGGVEPSEAFF; CDR3nt: TGTGCCAGCGCTACGGGGGGGGTCGAACCGTCTGAAGCTTTCTTT
abundance: many; j_gene: TRBJ1-1; d_gene: -; v_gene: TRBV4-3; CDR3aa: CASSSSTPNTEAFF; CDR3nt: TGCGCCAGCAGCTCAAGCACTCCGAACACTGAAGCTTTCTTT
abundance: -; j_gene: TRBJ1-2; d_gene: -; v_gene: TRBV10-1; CDR3aa: CASSESTVWGPYF; CDR3nt: TGCGCCAGCAGTGAGTCGACAGTGTGGGGCCCCTACTTC
abundance: few; j_gene: TRBJ2-3; d_gene: -; v_gene: TRBV12-3/TRBV12-4; CDR3aa: CASSATGSGTDTQYF; CDR3nt: TGTGCCAGCAGCGCGACAGGCTCCGGTACAGATACGCAGTATTTT
abundance: many; j_gene: TRBJ2-5; d_gene: -; v_gene: TRBV20-1; CDR3aa: CSARADRGETQYF; CDR3nt: TGCAGTGCTAGAGCCGATAGAGGAGAGACCCAGTACTTC
abundance: few; j_gene: TRBJ2-5; d_gene: -; v_gene: TRBV12-3/TRBV12-4; CDR3aa: CASSLKGPGETQYF; CDR3nt: TGTGCCAGCAGTTTAAAGGGGCCGGGAGAGACCCAGTACTTC
abundance: many; j_gene: TRBJ1-4; d_gene: -; v_gene: TRBV12-3/TRBV12-4; CDR3aa: CASSLEGHRMFF; CDR3nt: TGTGCCAGCAGTTTAGAGGGGCACAGGATGTTTTTT
abundance: -; j_gene: TRBJ1-1; d_gene: -; v_gene: TRBV7-9; CDR3aa: CASLTGGDTEAFF; CDR3nt: TGTGCCAGTCTTACTGGGGGGGACACTGAAGCTTTCTTT
abundance: -; j_gene: TRBJ2-3; d_gene: -; v_gene: TRBV5-1; CDR3aa: CASSLEQRSSTDTQYF; CDR3nt: TGCGCCAGCAGCTTGGAACAGCGTTCGAGCACAGATACGCAGTATTTT
abundance: -; j_gene: TRBJ2-5; d_gene: TRBD2; v_gene: TRBV20-1; CDR3aa: CSARGMSGVSGETQYF; CDR3nt: TGCAGTGCTAGAGGGATGAGCGGGGTATCCGGAGAGACCCAGTACTTC
abundance: -; j_gene: TRBJ2-3; d_gene: -; v_gene: TRBV7-9; CDR3aa: CASSPQNTDTQYF; CDR3nt: TGTGCCAGCAGCCCACAGAACACAGATACGCAGTATTTT
abundance: -; j_gene: TRBJ1-2; d_gene: -; v_gene: TRBV6-5; CDR3aa: CASSSGGGPYGYTF; CDR3nt: TGTGCCAGCAGTTCCGGAGGGGGGCCCTATGGCTACACCTTC
abundance: -; j_gene: TRBJ2-7; d_gene: -; v_gene: TRBV6-2/TRBV6-3; CDR3aa: CASSYGAKGSYEQHF; CDR3nt: TGTGCCAGCAGTTACGGGGCAAAAGGCTCCTACGAGCAGCACTTC